This note documents a single T cell receptor (beta chain) sequence. What it binds is not known. J gave up 2 bases and V 3 bases, and 2 bases lay outside the gene matches. Per the germline V gene, CDR1 is ENHRY and CDR2 is SYGVKD. This CDR3 is 15 amino acids long. TCR beta VDJ and CDR3 profiling used genomic DNA as template. Via MiXCR, TCRdb re-called the reads, giving one row per CDR3 protein. There are approximately 180,000 distinct CDR3 sequences in the sample; under 55% occur only once, and under 1.2% lies in the top ten. In patients chosen for sequencing, flow cytometry had shown CD8+CD57+ cell expansion. Each patient had severe acquired aplastic anemia. This entry is derived from a study of CD8+CD57+ T cells in acquired aplastic anemia. For the study at large: The study obtained an average of about 3.1 ug of DNA from sorted CD4+ and CD8+ cells.

Overall study findings and caveats: Around 27 was the count of CD8+ CDR3 sequences that patients shared with controls. Significant differences in CD8+ Simpson's diversity were not observed between patients and controls.

The chain couples TRBV10-3 to TRBJ1-4; 8 nucleotides match TRBD1. The source is a human donor with aplastic anemia. Sequenced material: sorted CD4+, CD8+, or CD8+CD57+ T cells (not recorded which) from PBMCs. The CDR3 loop is CAISDRGQTNEKLFF. CDR3 nucleotides: TGTGCCATCAGTGACAGGGGGCAGACTAATGAAAAACTGTTTTTT.